This T cell receptor (beta chain) derives from a study of PD-1 blockade in classical Hodgkin lymphoma. Assay used: immunoSEQ multiplex PCR; TCRdb lists only in-frame clones, some missing. The sample contains fewer than 95,000 clones, 83% of which appear only once. Trimming removed 0 bases from V and 6 bases from J, with 17 bases in between. The CDR3 extends over 16 amino acids. Germline CDR1 and CDR2: LNHNV and YYDKDF (reference sequence). The time point: cycle 4 day 1 (C4D1), after six to seven weeks of nivolumab. Each and every patient relapsed after autologous stem cell transplantation, and patients got differing brentuximab vedotin exposure. Complete response, partial response or progressive disease made up the best responses. On this clone: Its antigen is not identified.

Study observations and caveats: Relative to healthy donors, newly diagnosed patients reportedly had lower baseline TCR diversity, which was reported as lower still in relapsed/refractory patients.

Sample: peripheral blood mononuclear cells (PBMCs), taken before the fourth cycle of nivolumab. This TCR was sampled from a human donor with classical Hodgkin lymphoma. This chain connects TRBV15 to TRBJ1-1; D unclear. CDR3 residues: CATSRDRPQVAAEAFF. The CDR3 nucleotides read TGTGCCACCAGCAGAGATAGGCCCCAGGTTGCGGCTGAAGCTTTCTTT.